What follows are 22 T cell receptor beta chains derived from one specimen sequenced in a study of blood T cell repertoires in COVID-19. TCRdb keeps only in-frame clones here, not all; method: immunoSEQ multiplex PCR. Among 140,000 or so clones listed, roughly 80% were seen once. The sample comprised peripheral blood. The receptors were gathered from a man between 65 and 85 years old who had recovered from COVID-19.

This clone was observed once. This rearrangement joins TRBV15 to TRBJ2-4, with D maybe TRBD1 (5 bases). From germline, CDR1 is LNHNV and CDR2 YYDKDF (reference sequence). This CDR3 spans 16 amino acids. Trimming removed 2 bases at V and 8 bases at J, with 19 bases between. The CDR3 DNA sequence: TGTGCCACCAGCAGATCCACAGGAGCCCCTCGGGACATTCAGTACTTC. Encoded protein: CATSRSTGAPRDIQYF.

This clone occurred once. Other DNA sequences within the sample encode an identical CDR3. The chain links TRBV29-1 to TRBJ2-1, with 10 bases identical to TRBD1. With 6 bases clipped from V and 7 bases from J, the junction kept 0 bases outside the gene matches. This CDR3 is 11 amino acids long. Germline CDR1 SQVTM, CDR2 ANQGSEA. DNA for the CDR3: TGCAGCGTGGGACAGGGGAATGAGCAGTTCTTC. This sequence encodes CSVGQGNEQFF.

The chain carries TRBV7-2 and TRBJ2-1; TRBD1 matches at 8 bases. In germline, CDR1 is SGHTA, CDR2 FQGNSA. With 5 bases clipped from V and 9 bases from J, the junction kept 6 bases outside the gene matches. This CDR3 contains 13 residues. CDR3 in DNA: TGTGCCAGCAGCGTGCTACAGGGGGTTGAGCAGTTCTTC. Translation: CASSVLQGVEQFF.

This clone was detected a few times. This CDR3 is CASSLVTGNSPLHF. CDR3 coding DNA: TGCGCCAGCAGCTTGGTTACCGGGAACTCACCCCTCCACTTT. The chain employs TRBV5-1 and TRBJ1-6; D not certain. The ends were cut back, 0 bases at V and 10 bases at J, with 11 bases in the middle. This CDR3 has 14 residues. Per germline, CDR1 SGHRS and CDR2 YFSETQ. The whole variable domain, remainder taken from reference TRBV5-1 and TRBJ1-6, is KAGVTQTPRYLIKTRGQQVTLSCSPISGHRSVSWYQQTPGQGLQFLFEYFSETQRNKGNFPGRFSGRQFSNSRSEMNVSTLELGDSALYLCASSLVTGNSPLHFGNGTRLTVT.

The genes are TRBV7-6 and TRBJ2-1; 9 bases map to TRBD2. Looked up from germline, CDR1 is SGHVS and CDR2 is FNYEAQ. V trimming: 5 bases; J trimming: 3 bases; junction bases outside the gene matches: 5. There are 15 residues in the CDR3. CDR3 amino acids: CASSPGLAYYNEQFF. The DNA of the CDR3 is TGTGCCAGCAGCCCGGGACTAGCTTACTACAATGAGCAGTTCTTC.

The chain employs TRBV6-6 and TRBJ2-7, with D perhaps TRBD2 (6 bases). Trimming removed 6 bases from V and 2 bases from J, with 8 bases in between. Germline V gives CDR1 MNHNY, CDR2 SVGAGI (reference sequence). The CDR3 consists of 12 residues. Here the CDR3 reads CASSRGAYEQYF. The CDR3 DNA sequence: TGTGCCAGCAGCCGCGGGGCCTACGAGCAGTACTTC.

The chain links TRBV27 to TRBJ2-3; TRBD2 aligns across 12 bases. V dropped 6 bases and J dropped 3; count of bases not matched to a gene: 4. Germline CDR1 and CDR2: MNHEY and SMNVEV (reference sequence). The CDR3 extends over 15 amino acids. CDR3 protein: CASSTGTSGTDTQYF. CDR3 sequence (DNA): TGTGCCAGCAGCACGGGGACTAGCGGGACAGATACGCAGTATTTT.

This chain joins TRBV27 and TRBJ2-3; D remains ambiguous. Per the germline V gene, CDR1 is MNHEY and CDR2 is SMNVEV (reference sequence). This CDR3 has 13 residues. V lost 5 bases, J lost 2 bases, and 8 bases lay in between. The CDR3 nucleotides read TGTGCCAGCAGTCTCCCAGACACAGATACGCAGTATTTT. Residues: CASSLPDTDTQYF.

The V call is TRBV6-4, the J call TRBJ2-7, with TRBD2 identical over 8 bases. The CDR3 runs 15 residues. The germline gives CDR1 MRHNA, CDR2 SNTAGT. The V gene end was trimmed by 5 bases and the J gene end by 5 bases; junction bases not matched to a gene: 11. The CDR3 DNA is TGTGCCAGCAGTTCCTGGACTAGCATAAACCACGAGCAGTACTTC. Translation gives CASSSWTSINHEQYF.

This clone was recorded a few times. This chain connects TRBV7-9 to TRBJ2-3, with 10 bases lining up with TRBD1. The CDR3 totals 18 residues. The ends lost 5 bases at V and 5 bases at J; junction bases unmatched: 16. Looked up from germline, CDR1 is SEHNR and CDR2 is FQNEAQ (reference sequence). CDR3 in DNA: TGTGCCAGCAGCATCTTCCCGGGGACAGGGGTATATGGAGATACGCAGTATTTT. This gives the protein CASSIFPGTGVYGDTQYF.

The chain recombines TRBV5-1 with TRBJ2-7; D might be TRBD1 (7 bases). The CDR3 spans 16 residues. V shed 0 bases and J shed 6 bases, with 19 bases lying between them. Germline V gene data show CDR1 as SGHRS and CDR2 as YFSETQ. Written as DNA, the CDR3 is TGCGCCAGCAGCTTGGTGGGACTCCAGGGGGTTTTCGAGCAGTACTTC. As protein: CASSLVGLQGVFEQYF.

J is TRBJ1-2 and V is TRBV27; D is unclear. Between the trimmed V and J ends, which lost 3 bases and 8 bases, there was a span of 13 bases. This CDR3 contains 13 residues. CDR1 and CDR2 from the germline V gene are MNHEY and SMNVEV (reference sequence). This CDR3 reads CASSFLPTRGYTF. CDR3 DNA: TGTGCCAGCAGTTTCCTTCCGACGCGGGGCTACACCTTC.

This chain joins TRBV4-1 and TRBJ2-1, with a possible D match to TRBD2 (5 bases). This CDR3 comprises 12 residues. CDR1 MGHRA and CDR2 YSYEKL come from the germline V gene. V shed 1 base and J shed 10 bases, with 8 bases lying between them. The DNA for the CDR3 is TGCGCCAGCAGCCAAGGAGGCGGGGAGCAGTTCTTC. Translated, it gives CASSQGGGEQFF.

There are a few counts of this clone. The genes are TRBV10-2 and TRBJ2-1, with 7 bases lining up with TRBD2. The CDR3 is 15 amino acids. The V and J ends lost 2 bases and 4 bases, in that order; junction bases with no gene match: 5. The germline CDR1 and CDR2 sequences are WSHSY and SAAADI. This chain's CDR3 is CASSEGGGAYNEQFF. DNA of the CDR3: TGCGCCAGCAGTGAGGGGGGAGGGGCTTACAATGAGCAGTTCTTC.

The V call is TRBV10-3, the J call TRBJ2-2, with a possible D match to TRBD2 (5 bases). Trimming stripped 7 bases from V and 0 bases from J, with 12 bases between. The CDR3 is 15 amino acids. Per the germline V gene, CDR1 is ENHRY and CDR2 is SYGVKD. The CDR3 spells CAITPDGTNTGELFF. The CDR3 region has the DNA TGTGCCATCACCCCGGACGGGACGAACACCGGGGAGCTGTTTTTT.

The CDR3 loop is CSVVGQGFYEQYF. Here the CDR3 DNA reads TGCAGCGTTGTAGGACAGGGCTTCTACGAGCAGTACTTC. The chain uses TRBV29-1 and TRBJ2-7; 8 bases are a match to TRBD1. Germline V gene sequence: CDR1 SQVTM, CDR2 ANQGSEA. This CDR3 has 13 amino acids. The junction had 5 bases not matched to a gene; V was cut back by 4 bases and J by 3 bases.

The rearrangement joins TRBV2 to TRBJ2-7, with TRBD2 matching over 13 bases. The J segment lost 2 bases and the V segment lost 7 bases, leaving 5 bases of the junction unmatched. The germline V gene encodes CDR1 SNHLY and CDR2 FYNNEI. This CDR3 has 15 residues. The DNA of the CDR3 is TGTGCCAGCATTGGACTAGCGGGAGAAACCTACGAGCAGTACTTC. Translated: CASIGLAGETYEQYF.

This CDR3 is CASSAERGGRNYNEQFF. CDR3 sequence (DNA): TGTGCCAGCAGCGCCGAGCGGGGGGGGCGTAACTACAATGAGCAGTTCTTC. The chain couples TRBV7-7 to TRBJ2-1; 10 positions match TRBD2. CDR1 and CDR2 from the germline V gene are SSHAT and FNYEAQ (reference sequence). The trim removed 5 bases at V and 3 bases at J, leaving 10 bases unmatched. This CDR3 is built from 17 residues. Looking up the rest from reference TRBV7-7 and TRBJ2-1 gives the full variable domain: GAGVSQSPRYKVTKRGQDVTLRCDPISSHATLYWYQQALGQGPEFLTYFNYEAQPDKSGLPSDRFSAERPEGSISTLTIQRTEQRDSAMYRCASSAERGGRNYNEQFFGPGTRLTVL.

The chain has TRBV2 and TRBJ1-1, with D possibly matching TRBD1 (5 bases). Trimming removed 5 bases at V and 1 base at J, with 14 bases between. The CDR3 has 15 residues. CDR1 and CDR2 (germline): SNHLY, FYNNEI. The CDR3 DNA sequence: TGTGCCAGCAGTTCGCGTGGGGGGGGGAACACTGAAGCTTTCTTT. Its translation: CASSSRGGGNTEAFF.

The CDR3 spells CASSLKGQISYEQYF. For the CDR3, the DNA is TGTGCCAGCAGCTTGAAGGGACAGATCTCCTACGAGCAGTACTTC. V gene TRBV7-2 combines with J gene TRBJ2-7; 7 positions match TRBD1. The J segment lost 0 bases and the V segment lost 3 bases, leaving 5 bases of the junction unmatched. The CDR3 runs to 15 residues. CDR1 and CDR2 from the germline V gene are SGHTA and FQGNSA. Drawing the rest from reference TRBV7-2 and TRBJ2-7, the complete variable domain is GAGVSQSPSNKVTEKGKDVELRCDPISGHTALYWYRQSLGQGLEFLIYFQGNSAPDKSGLPSDRFSAERTGGSVSTLTIQRTQQEDSAVYLCASSLKGQISYEQYFGPGTRLTVT.

The genes are TRBV15 and TRBJ1-5, with 7 bases fitting TRBD1. The CDR3 has 18 amino acids. Germline trimming cut 2 bases from V and 3 bases from J; bases unmatched to any gene: 13. Germline V gene data show CDR1 as LNHNV and CDR2 as YYDKDF (reference sequence). The CDR3 reads CATSRPGTADRVNQPQHF. CDR3 in DNA: TGTGCCACCAGCAGACCCGGGACAGCCGACAGGGTCAATCAGCCCCAGCATTTT.

This chain links TRBV9 with TRBJ1-4; 8 bases agree with TRBD1. Germline CDR1 is SGDLS and CDR2 is YYNGEE. V shed 3 bases, J shed 9 bases, and the junction held 7 bases outside the gene matches. The CDR3 covers 14 residues. The CDR3 DNA reads as TGTGCCAGCAGCGAGGGACAGGAAAACCAAAAACTGTTTTTT. Its protein product is CASSEGQENQKLFF.